This T cell receptor (beta chain) was found in a study of blood T cell repertoires in COVID-19. J gave up 0 bases and V 5 bases, and 2 bases lay outside the gene matches. Germline assignment: CDR1 MNHNY and CDR2 SVGAGI (reference sequence). This CDR3 region has 15 residues. In the original workflow: Estimation of nucleated cell counts relied on the amplification of reference gene primers. Profiled with immunoSEQ multiplex PCR; TCRdb holds only in-frame clones, not every one. V and J calls plus clone size are reproduced from that table; the DNA served to infer D and trimming. The table records roughly 95,000 clones, around 80% of them present only once.

This sequence originates from a human donor in a cohort sampled during active COVID-19. The sequencing input was peripheral blood. The chain couples TRBV6-6 to TRBJ1-5, with 9 bases identical to TRBD1. The CDR3 region is CASSGTGHSNQPQHF. The CDR3 DNA reads as TGTGCCAGCAGTGGGACAGGGCATAGCAATCAGCCCCAGCATTTT.